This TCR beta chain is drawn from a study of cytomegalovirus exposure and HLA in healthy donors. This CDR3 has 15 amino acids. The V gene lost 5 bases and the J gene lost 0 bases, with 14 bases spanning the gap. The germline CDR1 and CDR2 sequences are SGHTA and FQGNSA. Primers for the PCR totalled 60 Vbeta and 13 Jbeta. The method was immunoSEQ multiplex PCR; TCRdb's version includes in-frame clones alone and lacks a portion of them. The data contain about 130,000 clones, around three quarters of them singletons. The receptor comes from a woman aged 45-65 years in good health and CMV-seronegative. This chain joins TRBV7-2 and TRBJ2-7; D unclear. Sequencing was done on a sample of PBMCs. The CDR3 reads CASSPALGNSYEQYF. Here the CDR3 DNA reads TGTGCCAGCAGCCCAGCTCTAGGTAACTCCTACGAGCAGTACTTC.